This TCR beta chain was identified in a study of T cell repertoires in aging, cancer and after chemotherapy. Study as a whole: Donor ages fell into six groups from 30 or younger up to 70 or older. Clear clonal overlap appeared across healthy donor samples taken over several months to years.

Peripheral blood genomic DNA, not sorted cells or RNA, was the template. A mixed TRB-A/B primer pool amplified rearranged TRB by multiplex touch-down PCR. One entry per CDR3 protein, called by TCRdb with MiXCR from the multiplex PCR reads. The sample contains 9,900 or so distinct CDR3 sequences, around a quarter of which appear only once. Study results and limitations: Across the chemotherapy interval, each cancer cohort showed higher median generation probability, suggesting thymic rebound. Loss of evenness, beyond lost richness, contributed to age-related TCR diversity decline in cancer patients.

This clonotype was counted only a few times. Its specificity is unknown. The germline gene is not matched at one end of the junction; a read error may be the cause. The sample was blood. The TCR originated in a human donor in good health.

CDR3 sequence: CASSQYRDASASYEQYF. The CDR3 nucleotides read TGCGCCAGCAGCCAATACCGGGACGCAAGCGCGTCCTACGAGCAGTACTTC. The chain joins TRBV6-2 or TRBV6-3 to TRBJ2-7; the D gene could be TRBD1 or TRBD2 (5 bases each). CDR3 size: 17 residues. CDR1 and CDR2 from the germline V gene are MNHEY and SVGEGT.